Following are 16 T cell receptor beta chains from one sample sequenced in a study of blood T cell repertoires in COVID-19. Produced via immunoSEQ multiplex PCR; TCRdb's table is partial and in-frame only. The repertoire includes about 250,000 clones, 65% to 90% of them detected once, and 15% to 18% sits in the top ten. The sample taken for sequencing was PBMCs or T cells enriched from blood (not recorded which). The receptors originated from a man younger than 35 who had recovered from COVID-19.

The rearrangement joins TRBV20-1 to TRBJ1-1; 8 bases are a match to TRBD1. This CDR3 spans 14 amino acids. V lost 3 bases, J lost 6 bases, and 9 bases stayed unmatched. CDR1 is DFQATT, CDR2 SNEGSKA, per germline (reference sequence). The CDR3 reads CSASQGADGSEAFF. The CDR3 DNA follows: TGCAGTGCTAGTCAGGGGGCTGATGGCTCTGAAGCTTTCTTT.

This clone was seen just once. The chain employs TRBV4-1 and TRBJ2-3; the match to TRBD2 covers 7 bases. Trimming took 8 bases from V and 1 from J; bases not matched to a gene: 0. CDR3 length: 12 amino acids. Germline CDR1 is MGHRA and CDR2 is YSYEKL. The CDR3 region is CASGGGTDTQYF. The CDR3 region has the DNA TGCGCCAGCGGGGGGGGCACAGATACGCAGTATTTT.

The chain is built from TRBV15 and TRBJ2-6; D gene uncertain. Trimming pared 0 bases from V and 0 bases from J, leaving 6 bases between. The CDR3 runs to 16 residues. Germline loops: CDR1 LNHNV, CDR2 YYDKDF (reference sequence). The CDR3 is CATSRERSSGANVLTF. CDR3 coding DNA: TGTGCCACCAGCAGAGAACGGAGCTCTGGGGCCAACGTCCTGACTTTC.

The gene calls are TRBV2 and TRBJ2-7; possibly TRBD1 for D (6 bases). The CDR3 has 15 amino acids. Germline V gives CDR1 SNHLY, CDR2 FYNNEI. Trimming pared 7 bases from V and 3 bases from J, leaving 19 bases between. The CDR3 bases are TGTGCCAGCAAAACACAGGGTGATCCCGGCTACGAGCAGTACTTC. As protein: CASKTQGDPGYEQYF.

The chain is built from TRBV6-5 and TRBJ1-1; 10 bases are a match to TRBD1. Unmatched junction bases numbered 5, after V lost 8 bases and J lost 5 bases. CDR1 and CDR2 (germline): MNHEY, SVGAGI. The CDR3 has 13 amino acids. For the CDR3, the DNA is TGTGCCAGCTTTTGGGACAGGGGAACTGAAGCTTTCTTT. As protein: CASFWDRGTEAFF.

This CDR3 reads CASSFFSGGANEQFF. Here the CDR3 DNA reads TGTGCCAGTAGTTTCTTTAGCGGGGGGGCCAATGAGCAGTTCTTC. This sequence joins TRBV19 and TRBJ2-1; 11 bases agree with TRBD2. Germline V gene data show CDR1 as LNHDA and CDR2 as SQIVND (reference sequence). Trimming cost V 5 bases and J 6 bases; bases outside gene matches: 6. The CDR3 has 15 amino acids.

The CDR3 loop reads CASGGSGANVLTF. The CDR3 DNA reads as TGTGCCAGCGGCGGCTCTGGGGCCAACGTCCTGACTTTC. V and J are TRBV5-4 and TRBJ2-6; D gene unclear. Trimming took off 7 bases at V and 0 bases at J, with 5 bases between the two ends. Germline-derived CDR1 and CDR2 are SGHNT and YYREEE (reference sequence). This CDR3 has 13 amino acids.

The gene calls are TRBV12-3 or TRBV12-4 and TRBJ1-2; TRBD1 matches at 8 bases. The trim removed 6 bases at V and 6 bases at J, leaving 0 bases unmatched. This CDR3 contains 11 residues. The CDR3 bases are TGTGCCAGCAGGGACAGGGATGGCTACACCTTC. Translating gives CASRDRDGYTF.

The rearrangement uses TRBV30 and TRBJ2-7, with unresolved D. CDR1 and CDR2 from the germline V gene are GTSNPN and SVGIG (reference sequence). The CDR3 length is 11 residues. The V gene lost 2 bases and the J gene lost 3 bases, with 5 bases spanning the gap. The CDR3 loop is CAWSLRYEQYF. The CDR3 region has the DNA TGTGCCTGGAGTCTCCGCTACGAGCAGTACTTC.

The V call is TRBV5-1, the J call TRBJ2-1; TRBD2 agrees at 9 bases. This CDR3 has 15 amino acids. Germline V gene data show CDR1 as SGHRS and CDR2 as YFSETQ. Germline trimming cut 5 bases from V and 0 bases from J; bases unmatched to any gene: 3. Here the CDR3 DNA reads TGCGCCAGCAGTTCTAGCGGGATCTCCTACAATGAGCAGTTCTTC. Protein sequence: CASSSSGISYNEQFF.

The V gene is TRBV2, the J gene TRBJ1-2; 7 bases are a match to TRBD1. Germline V lookup: CDR1 SNHLY, CDR2 FYNNEI. J lost 3 bases, V lost 9 bases, and 7 bases had no gene match. The CDR3 is made up of 13 amino acids. In DNA, the CDR3 is TGTGCCAGGGACTTGGGACAGTACTATGGCTACACCTTC. It translates to CARDLGQYYGYTF. The full variable domain, rest sourced from reference TRBV2 and TRBJ1-2, is EPEVTQTPSHQVTQMGQEVILRCVPISNHLYFYWYRQILGQKVEFLVSFYNNEISEKSEIFDDQFSVERPDGSNFTLKIRSTKLEDSAMYFCARDLGQYYGYTFGSGTRLTVV.

J is TRBJ1-6 and V is TRBV27; 7 bases map to TRBD1. Looked up from germline, CDR1 is MNHEY and CDR2 is SMNVEV (reference sequence). The CDR3 is made up of 16 amino acids. With 1 base clipped from V and 5 bases from J, the junction kept 5 bases outside the gene matches. The CDR3 bases are TGTGCCAGCAGTTTATTCCCTACAGGGGATAATTCACCCCTCCACTTT. It yields the protein CASSLFPTGDNSPLHF.

V is TRBV5-1 and J is TRBJ1-4; D unclear. Per the germline V gene, CDR1 is SGHRS and CDR2 is YFSETQ. The length of the CDR3 is 13 residues. Trimming removed 5 bases at V and 0 bases at J, with 5 bases between. The CDR3 protein is CASRRTTNEKLFF. The CDR3 region has the DNA TGCGCCAGCAGGAGGACAACTAATGAAAAACTGTTTTTT.

The V gene is TRBV28, the J gene TRBJ1-3, with D hard to call. Trimming shortened V by 4 bases and J by 0 bases, and 13 bases separated the two germline ends. Germline-derived CDR1 and CDR2 are MDHEN and SYDVKM. This CDR3 spans 16 amino acids. The CDR3 sequence: CASSSPTEISGNTIYF. CDR3 DNA sequence: TGTGCCAGCAGTTCCCCGACGGAGATCTCTGGAAACACCATATATTTT.

This chain links TRBV6-5 with TRBJ1-1; TRBD1 matches at 9 bases. The germline CDR1 and CDR2 sequences are MNHEY and SVGAGI. The length of the CDR3 is 13 residues. Unmatched junction bases numbered 3, after V lost 5 bases and J lost 5 bases. The chain's CDR3 is CASSRTGATEAFF. Written as DNA, the CDR3 is TGTGCCAGCAGTAGGACAGGGGCTACTGAAGCTTTCTTT.

J is TRBJ1-4 and V is TRBV2; no definite D call. The V end was cut by 7 bases, the J end by 0 bases, with 6 bases between. From germline, CDR1 is SNHLY and CDR2 FYNNEI. The CDR3 extends over 13 amino acids. The CDR3 sequence: CASKTATNEKLFF. CDR3 DNA sequence: TGTGCCAGCAAAACAGCAACTAATGAAAAACTGTTTTTT.